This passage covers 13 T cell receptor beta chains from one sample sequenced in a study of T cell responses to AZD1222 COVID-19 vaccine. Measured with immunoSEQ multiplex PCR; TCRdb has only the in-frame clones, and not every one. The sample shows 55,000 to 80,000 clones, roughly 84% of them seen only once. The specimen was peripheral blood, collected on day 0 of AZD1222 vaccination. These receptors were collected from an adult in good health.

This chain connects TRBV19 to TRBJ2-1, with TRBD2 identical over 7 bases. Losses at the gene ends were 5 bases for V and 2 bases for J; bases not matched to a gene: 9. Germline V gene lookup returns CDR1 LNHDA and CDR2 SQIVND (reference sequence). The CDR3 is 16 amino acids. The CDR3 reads CASSLYVLAAYNEQFF. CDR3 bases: TGTGCCAGTAGTTTATATGTTCTAGCGGCCTACAATGAGCAGTTCTTC.

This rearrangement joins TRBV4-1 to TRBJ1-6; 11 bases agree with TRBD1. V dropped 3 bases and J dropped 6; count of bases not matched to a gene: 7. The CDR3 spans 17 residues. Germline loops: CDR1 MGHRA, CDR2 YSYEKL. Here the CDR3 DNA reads TGCGCCAGCAGCCAGGGGGACAGGGGGTTCCGTAATTCACCCCTCCACTTT. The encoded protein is CASSQGDRGFRNSPLHF.

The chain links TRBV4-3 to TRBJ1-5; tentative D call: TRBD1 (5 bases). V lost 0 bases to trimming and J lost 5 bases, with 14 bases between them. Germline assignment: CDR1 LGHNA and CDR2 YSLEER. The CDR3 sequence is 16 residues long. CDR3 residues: CASSQESWGTDQPQHF. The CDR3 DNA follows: TGCGCCAGCAGCCAAGAGAGCTGGGGGACTGATCAGCCCCAGCATTTT.

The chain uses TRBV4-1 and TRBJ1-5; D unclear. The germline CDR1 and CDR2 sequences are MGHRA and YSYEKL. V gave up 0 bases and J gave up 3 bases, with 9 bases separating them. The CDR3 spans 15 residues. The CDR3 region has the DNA TGCGCCAGCAGCCAAGACCCCAGACCCAATCAGCCCCAGCATTTT. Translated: CASSQDPRPNQPQHF.

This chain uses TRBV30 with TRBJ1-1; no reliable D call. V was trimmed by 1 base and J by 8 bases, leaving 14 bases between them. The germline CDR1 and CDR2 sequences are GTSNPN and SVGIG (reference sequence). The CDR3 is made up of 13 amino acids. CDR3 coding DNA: TGTGCCTGGAGTGCTTGGACGAAGGGCGAAGCTTTCTTT. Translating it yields CAWSAWTKGEAFF. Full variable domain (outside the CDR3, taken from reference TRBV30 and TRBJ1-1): SQTIHQWPATLVQPVGSPLSLECTVEGTSNPNLYWYRQAAGRGLQLLFYSVGIGQISSEVPQNLSASRPQDRQFILSSKKLLLSDSGFYLCAWSAWTKGEAFFGQGTRLTVV.

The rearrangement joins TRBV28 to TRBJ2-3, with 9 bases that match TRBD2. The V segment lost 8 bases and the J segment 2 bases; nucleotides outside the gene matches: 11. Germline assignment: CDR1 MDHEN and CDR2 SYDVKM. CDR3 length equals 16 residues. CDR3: CASSPYAGGPTDTQYF. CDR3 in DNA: TGTGCCAGCTCTCCTTATGCGGGGGGGCCCACAGATACGCAGTATTTT.

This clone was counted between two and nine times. This CDR3 reads CASSRARGYEQYF. In DNA, the CDR3 is TGCGCCAGCAGCCGGGCCAGGGGGTACGAGCAGTACTTC. The J gene is TRBJ2-7, the V gene TRBV4-3; 7 bases fit TRBD1. The CDR3 is 13 residues long. In germline, CDR1 is LGHNA, CDR2 YSLEER. The V and J ends lost 4 bases and 4 bases, in that order; junction bases with no gene match: 4.

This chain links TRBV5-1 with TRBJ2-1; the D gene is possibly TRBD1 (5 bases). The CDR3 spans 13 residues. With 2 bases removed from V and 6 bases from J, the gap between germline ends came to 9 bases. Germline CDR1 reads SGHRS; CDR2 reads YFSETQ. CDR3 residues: CASSLGETNEQFF. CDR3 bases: TGCGCCAGCAGCTTAGGGGAAACCAATGAGCAGTTCTTC. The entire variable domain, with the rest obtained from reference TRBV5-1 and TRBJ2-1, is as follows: KAGVTQTPRYLIKTRGQQVTLSCSPISGHRSVSWYQQTPGQGLQFLFEYFSETQRNKGNFPGRFSGRQFSNSRSEMNVSTLELGDSALYLCASSLGETNEQFFGPGTRLTVL.

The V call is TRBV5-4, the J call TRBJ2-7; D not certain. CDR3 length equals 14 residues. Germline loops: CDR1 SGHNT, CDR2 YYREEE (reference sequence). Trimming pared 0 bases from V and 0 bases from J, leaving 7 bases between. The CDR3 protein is CASSLDRFSYEQYF. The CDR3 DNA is TGTGCCAGCAGCTTGGACAGATTCTCCTACGAGCAGTACTTC.

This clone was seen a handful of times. The DNA for the CDR3 is TGTGCCAGCAGCTTCAGGGGCCCAAATTCACCCCTCCACTTT. This gives the protein CASSFRGPNSPLHF. This rearrangement joins TRBV7-9 to TRBJ1-6, with D perhaps TRBD1 (6 bases). This CDR3 is 14 amino acids long. The germline gives CDR1 SEHNR, CDR2 FQNEAQ (reference sequence). V was clipped by 3 bases and J by 7 bases, with 10 bases between them.

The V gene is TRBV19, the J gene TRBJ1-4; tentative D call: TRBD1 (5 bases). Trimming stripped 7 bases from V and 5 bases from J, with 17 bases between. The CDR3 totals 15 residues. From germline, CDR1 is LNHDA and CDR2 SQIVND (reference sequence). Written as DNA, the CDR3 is TGTGCCAGTACCGACCGAGGGGAGAGGAATGAAAAACTGTTTTTT. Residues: CASTDRGERNEKLFF.

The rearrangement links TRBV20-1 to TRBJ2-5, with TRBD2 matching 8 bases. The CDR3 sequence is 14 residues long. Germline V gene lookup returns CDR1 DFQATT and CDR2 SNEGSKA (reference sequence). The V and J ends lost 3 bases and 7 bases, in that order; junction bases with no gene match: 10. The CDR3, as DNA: TGCAGTGCTAGTAGCTCCGGGGGGGCGGGGACCCAGTACTTC. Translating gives CSASSSGGAGTQYF.

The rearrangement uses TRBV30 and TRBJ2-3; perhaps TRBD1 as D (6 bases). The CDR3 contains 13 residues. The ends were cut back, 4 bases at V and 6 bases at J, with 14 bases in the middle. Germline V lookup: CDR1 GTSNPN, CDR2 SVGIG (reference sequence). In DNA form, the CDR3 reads TGTGCCTGGACCCAAACCACAGGGGATACGCAGTATTTT. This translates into CAWTQTTGDTQYF.